The rows below give T cell receptor beta chains drawn from one sample of a study of T cells in Graves' hyperthyroidism and ophthalmopathy. One entry per CDR3 protein, called by TCRdb with MiXCR from the multiplex PCR reads. This repertoire shows around 250,000 distinct CDR3 sequences, 13% to 15% found once; its top ten account for 13%. The sequenced sample was blood. These receptors all stem from a middle-aged woman with Graves' hyperthyroidism that later progressed to Graves' ophthalmopathy. Both conserved end residues are part of each CDR3. Fields, in order: clone size, V gene, J gene, D gene, CDR3 DNA, CDR3 protein. A D gene is named only where the DNA matches it firmly. Clone sizes are given selectively: once, few, many, or a class where the clone is expanded.

NA,TRBV5-1,TRBJ2-3,NA,TGCGCCAGCAGCTCCGGCAGGGACGGGGCGACAGATACGCAGTATTTT,CASSSGRDGATDTQYF
NA,TRBV10-2,TRBJ1-1,NA,TGCGCCAGCAGTCCCCATCCCGACACTGAAGCTTTCTTT,CASSPHPDTEAFF
many,TRBV20-1,TRBJ2-1,NA,TGCAGTGCTTTCCGCTGGGGTTACAATGAGCAGTTCTTC,CSAFRWGYNEQFF
many,TRBV28,TRBJ1-1,NA,TGTGCCAGCAGTTTATCTTTGGCCTACTTCCGGAACACTGAAGCTTTCTTT,CASSLSLAYFRNTEAFF
NA,TRBV20-1,TRBJ2-7,TRBD2,TGCAGTGCCGACCCTAGCGGGAGATCTGTGTGGTACGAGCAGTACTTC,CSADPSGRSVWYEQYF
many,TRBV28,TRBJ2-2,NA,TGTGCCAGCGGGGGATCCGGGGAGCTGTTTTTT,CASGGSGELFF
few,TRBV12-5,TRBJ2-1,TRBD2,TGTGCTAGTGGTTTGGCCCAAAAAACTAGCGGGAAATTTGATGAGCAGTTCTTC,CASGLAQKTSGKFDEQFF
NA,TRBV6-4,TRBJ2-3,NA,TGTGCCAGCAGTTACTTCGGTGGAGCCGGTTCGGATACGCAGTATTTT,CASSYFGGAGSDTQYF
NA,TRBV11-2,TRBJ2-2,NA,TGTGCCAGCAGCCGCTTACAGGGGAACACCGGGGAGCTGTTTTTT,CASSRLQGNTGELFF
many,TRBV6-8,TRBJ1-1,NA,TGTGCCAGCAGCGATTCAACAGGGCCGGGGACTGAAGCTTTCTTT,CASSDSTGPGTEAFF
few,TRBV29-1,TRBJ2-1,TRBD2,TGCAGCGTTGAAGATGGGGGACTAGCGACAGATGAGCAGTTCTTC,CSVEDGGLATDEQFF
many,TRBV13,TRBJ2-7,TRBD1,TGTGCCAGCAGCTATGGGACAGGGGGAGGCTACGAGCAGTACTTC,CASSYGTGGGYEQYF
many,TRBV9,TRBJ2-1,TRBD2,TGTGCCAGCAGCTTACGAGTAGCGGGAAGGGCCTACAATGAGCAGTTCTTC,CASSLRVAGRAYNEQFF
NA,TRBV6-1,TRBJ1-1,TRBD1,TGTGCCAGCAGTGAAGAGGGACAGGGTTACACTGAAGCTTTCTTT,CASSEEGQGYTEAFF
NA,TRBV5-1,TRBJ2-2,TRBD2,TGCGCCAGCATGGAGGCTAGCGGGGGGAAAGGCGCTCTGTTTTTT,CASMEASGGKGALFF
many,TRBV20-1,TRBJ2-3,NA,TGCAGTGCTAGTTGGGGGGTCGGCACAGATACGCAGTATTTT,CSASWGVGTDTQYF
NA,TRBV27,TRBJ2-7,TRBD2,TGTGCCAGCAGATCTCAGGGGAGGCAGCGGGGGCCCTACGAGCAGTACTTC,CASRSQGRQRGPYEQYF
many,TRBV7-2,TRBJ2-7,TRBD2,TGTGCCAGCAGCTTATTCCCTAGCGGCTCCTACGAGCAGTACTTC,CASSLFPSGSYEQYF
many,TRBV2,TRBJ2-3,TRBD2,TGTGCCAGCAGTTGGACTAGCGGGAGTAGCACAGATACGCAGTATTTT,CASSWTSGSSTDTQYF
many,TRBV28,TRBJ2-1,NA,TGTGCCAGCAGTTTACCCCTGAGGGAGATATACAATGAGCAGTTCTTC,CASSLPLREIYNEQFF
many,TRBV2,TRBJ2-1,NA,TGTGCCAGCAGCGATACTAGTTTGGTGTCGTTCTTC,CASSDTSLVSFF
many,TRBV12-3/TRBV12-4,TRBJ1-2,TRBD1,TGTGCCAGCAGTCCCGGGACAGCCTTCTATGGCTACACCTTC,CASSPGTAFYGYTF